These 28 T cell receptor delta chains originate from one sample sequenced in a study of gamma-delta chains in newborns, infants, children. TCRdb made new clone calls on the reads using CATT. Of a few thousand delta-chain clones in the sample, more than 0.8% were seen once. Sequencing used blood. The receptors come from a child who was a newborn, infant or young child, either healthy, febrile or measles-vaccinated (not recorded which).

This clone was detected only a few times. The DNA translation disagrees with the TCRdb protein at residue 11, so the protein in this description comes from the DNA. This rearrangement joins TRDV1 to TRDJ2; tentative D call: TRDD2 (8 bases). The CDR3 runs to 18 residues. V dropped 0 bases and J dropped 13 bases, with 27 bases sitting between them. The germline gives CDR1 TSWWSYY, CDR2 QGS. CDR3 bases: TGTGCTCTTGGGGAACTTCTTCCTACTGGGGAATACTTCTCTCGACTCTTCTTT. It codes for CALGELLPTGEYFSRLFF.

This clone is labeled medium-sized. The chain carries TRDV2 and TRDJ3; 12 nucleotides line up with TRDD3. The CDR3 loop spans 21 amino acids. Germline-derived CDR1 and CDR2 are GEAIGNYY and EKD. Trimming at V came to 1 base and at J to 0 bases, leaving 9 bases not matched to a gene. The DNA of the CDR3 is TGTGCCTGTGACACTGTACTGGGGGATACCGCGCGCTCCTGGGACACCCGACAGATGTTTTTC. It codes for CACDTVLGDTARSWDTRQMFF.

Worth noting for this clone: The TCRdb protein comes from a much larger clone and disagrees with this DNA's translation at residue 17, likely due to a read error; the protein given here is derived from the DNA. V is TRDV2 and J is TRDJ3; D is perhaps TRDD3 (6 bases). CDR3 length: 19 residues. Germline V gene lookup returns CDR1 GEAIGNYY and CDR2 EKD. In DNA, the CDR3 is TGTGCCTGTGACACCTTACTGGGAACAAGCTCCTGGGACACCCGACAGATATTTTTC. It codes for CACDTLLGTSSWDTRQIFF.

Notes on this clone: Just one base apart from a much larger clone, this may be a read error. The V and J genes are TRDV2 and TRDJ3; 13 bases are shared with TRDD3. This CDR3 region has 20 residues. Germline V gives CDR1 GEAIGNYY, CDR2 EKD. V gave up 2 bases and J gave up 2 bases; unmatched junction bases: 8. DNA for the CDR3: TGTGCCTGTGACATCGTACTGGGGGATACGCAGACCTGGGACACCCGACAGATGTTTTTC. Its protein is CACDIVLGDTQTWDTRQMFF.

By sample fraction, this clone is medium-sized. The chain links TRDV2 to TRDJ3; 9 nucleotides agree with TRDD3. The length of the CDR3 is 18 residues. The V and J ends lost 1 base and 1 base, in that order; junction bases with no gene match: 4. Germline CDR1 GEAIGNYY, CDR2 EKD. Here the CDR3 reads CACDTLGDRSWDTRQMFF. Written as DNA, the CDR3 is TGTGCCTGTGACACGCTGGGGGATCGGTCCTGGGACACCCGACAGATGTTTTTC.

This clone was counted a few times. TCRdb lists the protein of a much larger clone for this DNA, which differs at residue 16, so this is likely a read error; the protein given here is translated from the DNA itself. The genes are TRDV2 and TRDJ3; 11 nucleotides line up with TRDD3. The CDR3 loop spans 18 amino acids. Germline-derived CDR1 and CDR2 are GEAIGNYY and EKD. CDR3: CACDTGGYASWDTRQVFF. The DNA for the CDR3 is TGTGCCTGTGACACTGGGGGATACGCCTCCTGGGACACCCGACAGGTGTTTTTC.

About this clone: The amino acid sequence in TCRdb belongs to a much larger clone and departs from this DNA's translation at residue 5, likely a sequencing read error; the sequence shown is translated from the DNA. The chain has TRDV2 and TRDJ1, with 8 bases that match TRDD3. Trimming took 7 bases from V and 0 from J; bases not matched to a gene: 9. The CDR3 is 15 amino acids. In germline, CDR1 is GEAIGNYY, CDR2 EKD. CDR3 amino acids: CACLELLGDTDKLIF. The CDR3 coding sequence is TGTGCCTGCCTCGAACTACTGGGGGACACCGATAAACTCATCTTT.

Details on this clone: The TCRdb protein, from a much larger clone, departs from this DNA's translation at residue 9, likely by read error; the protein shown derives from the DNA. The CDR3 DNA follows: TGTGCCTGTGACATACTGGGGGATTCAAGCTCCTGGGACACCCGACAGATGTTTTTC. It is translated as CACDILGDSSSWDTRQMFF. V is TRDV2 and J is TRDJ3; 10 bases line up with TRDD3. Germline CDR1 is GEAIGNYY and CDR2 is EKD. The CDR3 spans 19 residues. The junction had 6 bases not matched to a gene; V was cut back by 2 bases and J by 0 bases.

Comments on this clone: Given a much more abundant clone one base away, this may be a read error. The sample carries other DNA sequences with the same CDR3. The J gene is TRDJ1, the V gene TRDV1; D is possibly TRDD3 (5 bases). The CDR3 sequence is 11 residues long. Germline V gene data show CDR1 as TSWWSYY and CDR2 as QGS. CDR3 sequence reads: CALGERGGLIF. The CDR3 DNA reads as TGTGCCCTTGGGGAACGGGGGGGTCTCATCTTT.

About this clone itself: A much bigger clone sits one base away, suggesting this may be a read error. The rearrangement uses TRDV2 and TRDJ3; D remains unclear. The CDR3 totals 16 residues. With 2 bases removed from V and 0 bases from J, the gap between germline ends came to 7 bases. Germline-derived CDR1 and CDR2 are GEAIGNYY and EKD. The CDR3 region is CACDKMGSWDTRQMFF. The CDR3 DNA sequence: TGTGCCTGTGACAAAATGGGCTCCTGGGACACCCGACAGATGTTTTTC.

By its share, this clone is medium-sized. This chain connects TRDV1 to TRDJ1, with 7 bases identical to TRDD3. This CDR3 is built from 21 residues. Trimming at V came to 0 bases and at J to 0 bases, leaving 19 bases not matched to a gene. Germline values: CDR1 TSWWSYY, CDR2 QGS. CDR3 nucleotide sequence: TGTGCTCTTGGGGAACTCAGGAGAGGCCCCCATGGGGGACCGTACACCGATAAACTCATCTTT. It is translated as CALGELRRGPHGGPYTDKLIF.

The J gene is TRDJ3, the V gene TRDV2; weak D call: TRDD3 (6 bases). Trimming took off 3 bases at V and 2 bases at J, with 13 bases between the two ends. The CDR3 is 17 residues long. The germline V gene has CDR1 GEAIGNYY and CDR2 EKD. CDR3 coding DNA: TGTGCCTGTGACTATGGGGGCGCGCCCTGGGACACCCGACAGATGTTTTTC. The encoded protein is CACDYGGAPWDTRQMFF.

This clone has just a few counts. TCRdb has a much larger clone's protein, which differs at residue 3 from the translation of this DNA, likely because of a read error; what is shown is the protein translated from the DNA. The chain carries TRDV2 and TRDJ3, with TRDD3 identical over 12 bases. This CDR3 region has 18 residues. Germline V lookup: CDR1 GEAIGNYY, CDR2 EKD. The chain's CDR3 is CAGDTVLGDTWDTRQMFF. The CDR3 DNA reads TGTGCCGGTGACACCGTACTGGGGGATACTTGGGACACCCGACAGATGTTTTTC.

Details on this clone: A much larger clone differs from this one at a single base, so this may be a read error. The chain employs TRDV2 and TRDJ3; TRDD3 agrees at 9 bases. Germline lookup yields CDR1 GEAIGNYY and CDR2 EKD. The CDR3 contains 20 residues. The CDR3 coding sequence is TGTGCCTGTGGCACCGGCTTACTGGGGGAGAGCTCCTGGGACACCCGACAGATGTTTTTC. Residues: CACGTGLLGESSWDTRQMFF.

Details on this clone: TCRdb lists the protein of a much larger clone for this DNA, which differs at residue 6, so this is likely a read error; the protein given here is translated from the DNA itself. CDR3 DNA: TGTGCCTGTGACGATCCGGGGGATAACGCCGACACCGATAAACTCATCTTT. Translated: CACDDPGDNADTDKLIF. The chain is built from TRDV2 and TRDJ1, with 8 bases lining up with TRDD3. V trimming: 3 bases; J trimming: 0 bases; junction bases outside the gene matches: 11. Germline V lookup: CDR1 GEAIGNYY, CDR2 EKD. The CDR3 is 17 amino acids.

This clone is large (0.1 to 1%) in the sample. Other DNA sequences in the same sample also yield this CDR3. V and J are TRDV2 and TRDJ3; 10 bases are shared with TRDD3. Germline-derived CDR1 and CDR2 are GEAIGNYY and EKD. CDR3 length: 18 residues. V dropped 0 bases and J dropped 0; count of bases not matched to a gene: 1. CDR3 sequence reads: CACDTGGYASWDTRQMFF. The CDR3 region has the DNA TGTGCCTGTGACACCGGGGGATACGCCTCCTGGGACACCCGACAGATGTTTTTC.

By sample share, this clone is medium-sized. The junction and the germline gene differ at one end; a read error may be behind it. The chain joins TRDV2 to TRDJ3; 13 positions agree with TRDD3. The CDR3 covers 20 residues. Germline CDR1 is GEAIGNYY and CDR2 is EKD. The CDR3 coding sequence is TGTGCCTGTGATTTACTGGGGGATACGCGAGGGTCCTGGGGCACCCGACAGATGTTTTTC. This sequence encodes CACDLLGDTRGSWGTRQMFF.

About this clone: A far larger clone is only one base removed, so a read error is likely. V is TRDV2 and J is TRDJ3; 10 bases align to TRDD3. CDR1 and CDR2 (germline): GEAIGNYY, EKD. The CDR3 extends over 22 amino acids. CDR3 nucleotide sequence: TGTGCCTGTGACACCGCGACTTACTGGGGGATCGCAAGCTCCTGGGGCACCCGACAGATGTTTTTC. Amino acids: CACDTATYWGIASSWGTRQMFF.

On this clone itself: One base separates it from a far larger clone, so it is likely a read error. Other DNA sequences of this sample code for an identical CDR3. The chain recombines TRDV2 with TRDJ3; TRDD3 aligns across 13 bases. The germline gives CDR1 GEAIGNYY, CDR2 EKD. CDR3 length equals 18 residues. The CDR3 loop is CACDTGGYASWDTRQMFF. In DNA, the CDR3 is TGTGCCTGCGACACTGGGGGATACGCCTCCTGGGACACCCGACAGATGTTTTTC.

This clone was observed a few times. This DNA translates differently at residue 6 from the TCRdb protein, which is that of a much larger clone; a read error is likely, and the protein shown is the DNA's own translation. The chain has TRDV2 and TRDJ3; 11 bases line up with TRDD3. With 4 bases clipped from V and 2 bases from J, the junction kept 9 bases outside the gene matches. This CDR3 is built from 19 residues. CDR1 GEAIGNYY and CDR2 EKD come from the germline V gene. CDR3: CACDPLLGDNTWDTRQMFF. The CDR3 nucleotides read TGTGCCTGTGATCCTTTACTGGGGGATAATACCTGGGACACCCGACAGATGTTTTTC.

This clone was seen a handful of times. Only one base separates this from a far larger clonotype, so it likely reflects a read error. The CDR3 DNA reads TGTGCCTGTGACATACTGGGGGATATGTACACCGATAAACTCATCTTT. Amino acid sequence: CACDILGDMYTDKLIF. The chain is built from TRDV2 and TRDJ1; 11 nucleotides agree with TRDD3. Germline CDR1 reads GEAIGNYY; CDR2 reads EKD. This CDR3 region has 16 residues. J was trimmed by 0 bases and V by 2 bases; bases with no gene match: 4.

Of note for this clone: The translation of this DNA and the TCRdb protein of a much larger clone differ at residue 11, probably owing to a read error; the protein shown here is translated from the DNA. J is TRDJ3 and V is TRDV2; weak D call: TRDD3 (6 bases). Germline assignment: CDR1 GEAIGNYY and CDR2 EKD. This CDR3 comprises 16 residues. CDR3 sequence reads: CACDKLGSWDARQMFF. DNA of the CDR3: TGTGCCTGTGACAAACTGGGCTCCTGGGACGCCCGACAGATGTTTTTC.

The CDR3 region is CACGNGGYWSWDTRQMFF. DNA for the CDR3: TGTGCCTGTGGCAATGGGGGATACTGGTCCTGGGACACCCGACAGATGTTTTTC. The genes are TRDV2 and TRDJ3, with 10 positions matching TRDD3. CDR1 is GEAIGNYY and CDR2 is EKD in the germline V gene. With V trimmed by 5 bases and J by 1 base, 7 bases remained unmatched. The CDR3 is made up of 18 amino acids.

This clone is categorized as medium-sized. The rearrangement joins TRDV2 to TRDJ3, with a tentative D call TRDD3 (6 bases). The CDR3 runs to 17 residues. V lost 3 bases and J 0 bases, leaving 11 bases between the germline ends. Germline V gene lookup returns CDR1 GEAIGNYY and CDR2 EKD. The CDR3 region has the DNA TGTGCCTGTGACCCTACTGGGAGCTCCTGGGACACCCGACAGATGTTTTTC. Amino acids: CACDPTGSSWDTRQMFF.

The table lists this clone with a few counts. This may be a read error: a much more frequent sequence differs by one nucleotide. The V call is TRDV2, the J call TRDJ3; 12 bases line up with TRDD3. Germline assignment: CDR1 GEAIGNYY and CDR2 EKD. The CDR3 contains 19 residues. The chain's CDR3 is CACDRVLGDTSWDTRQRFF. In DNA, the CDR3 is TGTGCCTGTGACCGAGTACTGGGGGATACCTCCTGGGACACCCGACAGAGGTTTTTC.

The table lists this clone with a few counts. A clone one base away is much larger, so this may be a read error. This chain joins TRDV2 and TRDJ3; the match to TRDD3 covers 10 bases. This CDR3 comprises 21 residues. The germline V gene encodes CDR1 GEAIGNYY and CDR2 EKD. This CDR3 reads CACDTVLGDPLESWDARQMFF. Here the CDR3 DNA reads TGTGCCTGTGACACCGTACTGGGGGATCCCCTTGAATCCTGGGACGCCCGACAGATGTTTTTC.

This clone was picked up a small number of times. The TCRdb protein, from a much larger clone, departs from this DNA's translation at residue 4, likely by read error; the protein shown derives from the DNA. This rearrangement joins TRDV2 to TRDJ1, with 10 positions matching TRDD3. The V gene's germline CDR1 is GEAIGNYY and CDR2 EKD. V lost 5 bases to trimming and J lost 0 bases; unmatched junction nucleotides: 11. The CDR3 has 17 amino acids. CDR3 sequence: CACGDLGDNADTDKLIF. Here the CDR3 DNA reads TGTGCCTGTGGCGATCTGGGGGATAACGCCGACACCGATAAACTCATCTTT.

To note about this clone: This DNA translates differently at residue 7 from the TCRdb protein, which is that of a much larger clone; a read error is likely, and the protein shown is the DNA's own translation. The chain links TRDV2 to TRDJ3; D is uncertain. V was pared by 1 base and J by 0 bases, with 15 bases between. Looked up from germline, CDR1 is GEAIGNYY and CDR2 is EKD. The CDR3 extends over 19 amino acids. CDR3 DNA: TGTGCCTGTGACACTCTGGAGGAGTATAGCTCCTGGGACACCCGACAGATGTTTTTC. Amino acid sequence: CACDTLEEYSSWDTRQMFF.